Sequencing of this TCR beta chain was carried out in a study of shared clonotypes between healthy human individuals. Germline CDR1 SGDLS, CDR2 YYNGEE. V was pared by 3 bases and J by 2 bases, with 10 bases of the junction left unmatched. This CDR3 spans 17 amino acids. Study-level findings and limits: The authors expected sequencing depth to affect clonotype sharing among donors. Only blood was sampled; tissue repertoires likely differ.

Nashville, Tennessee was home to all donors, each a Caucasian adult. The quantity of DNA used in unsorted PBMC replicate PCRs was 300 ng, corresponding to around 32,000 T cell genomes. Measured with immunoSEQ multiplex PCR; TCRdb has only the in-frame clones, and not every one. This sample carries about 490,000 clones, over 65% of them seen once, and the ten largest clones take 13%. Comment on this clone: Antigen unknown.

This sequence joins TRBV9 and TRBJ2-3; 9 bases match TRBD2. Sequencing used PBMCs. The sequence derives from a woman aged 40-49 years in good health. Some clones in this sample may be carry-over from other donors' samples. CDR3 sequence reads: CASSASETSGDTDTQYF. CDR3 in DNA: TGTGCCAGCAGCGCCTCGGAGACTAGCGGAGACACAGATACGCAGTATTTT.